What follows are 17 T cell receptor beta chains derived from one specimen sequenced in a study of vaccination effects on CD4 cells after COVID-19. Isolation of CD4+ T cells took place after less than 12 days of culture. Their antigens remain unidentified. Produced via immunoSEQ multiplex PCR; TCRdb's table is partial and in-frame only. The data contain around 37,000 clones, around 74% of them singletons. The specimen comprised CD4+ T cells from PBMCs cultured without peptide, sampled before COVID-19 vaccination. The receptors originated from a human donor who received a COVID-19 vaccine.

This rearrangement joins TRBV28 to TRBJ2-3; D remains ambiguous. Trimming took off 4 bases at V and 6 bases at J, with 11 bases between the two ends. Germline CDR1 and CDR2: MDHEN and SYDVKM. This CDR3 is built from 13 residues. The CDR3 is CASSSGVGDTQYF. Written as DNA, the CDR3 is TGTGCCAGCAGTTCAGGTGTAGGGGATACGCAGTATTTT.

V gene TRBV24-1 combines with J gene TRBJ2-5, with a tentative D call TRBD1 (6 bases). V was trimmed by 0 bases and J by 2 bases, leaving 9 bases between them. Looked up from germline, CDR1 is KGHDR and CDR2 is SFDVKD. The CDR3 loop spans 15 amino acids. The CDR3 DNA reads TGTGCCACCAGTGATTTGGGACAGAAGCAAGAGACCCAGTACTTC. It specifies CATSDLGQKQETQYF.

This clone was observed a handful of times. The chain recombines TRBV12-3 or TRBV12-4 with TRBJ1-5; the match to TRBD1 covers 8 bases. The junction had 1 base not matched to a gene; V was cut back by 5 bases and J by 7 bases. The CDR3 sequence is 12 residues long. CDR3 protein: CASSDRGQPQHF. The CDR3 DNA reads TGTGCCAGCAGTGACAGGGGACAGCCCCAGCATTTT.

This chain joins TRBV7-2 and TRBJ1-3, with D perhaps matching TRBD1 (5 bases). The CDR3 totals 17 residues. Trimming removed 5 bases from V and 0 bases from J, with 17 bases in between. Germline CDR1 is SGHTA and CDR2 is FQGNSA. The CDR3 sequence: CASSPPRGGSSGNTIYF. Written as DNA, the CDR3 is TGTGCCAGCAGCCCCCCTCGTGGGGGGAGCTCTGGAAACACCATATATTTT. Full variable domain (rest looked up from reference TRBV7-2 and TRBJ1-3): GAGVSQSPSNKVTEKGKDVELRCDPISGHTALYWYRQSLGQGLEFLIYFQGNSAPDKSGLPSDRFSAERTGGSVSTLTIQRTQQEDSAVYLCASSPPRGGSSGNTIYFGEGSWLTVV.

V and J are TRBV9 and TRBJ1-1; possible D gene TRBD1, 5 bases. Looked up from germline, CDR1 is SGDLS and CDR2 is YYNGEE. Trimming cost V 3 bases and J 5 bases, with 11 bases left between them. This CDR3 spans 13 amino acids. Written as DNA, the CDR3 is TGTGCCAGCAGCGGACAGCCAGAGACTGAAGCTTTCTTT. Protein sequence: CASSGQPETEAFF.

The chain links TRBV4-2 to TRBJ2-1; 11 bases are a match to TRBD2. V trimming: 3 bases; J trimming: 4 bases; junction bases outside the gene matches: 5. The length of the CDR3 is 16 residues. Germline loops: CDR1 LGHNA, CDR2 YNFKEQ. CDR3 DNA: TGTGCCAGCAGCCAGGTGACTAGCGGGGCGTACAATGAGCAGTTCTTC. It is translated as CASSQVTSGAYNEQFF.

V is TRBV7-2 and J is TRBJ1-6; 7 bases line up with TRBD1. Germline V gene sequence: CDR1 SGHTA, CDR2 FQGNSA. The CDR3 contains 13 residues. The V and J ends lost 1 base and 14 bases, in that order; junction bases with no gene match: 5. CDR3 residues: CASSLDRGSTLHF. The CDR3 nucleotides are TGTGCCAGCAGCTTAGACAGGGGTAGCACCCTCCACTTT.

This sequence joins TRBV28 and TRBJ1-5, with TRBD1 matching 10 bases. CDR1 is MDHEN and CDR2 is SYDVKM in the germline V gene. The CDR3 contains 15 residues. J gave up 6 bases and V 5 bases, and 7 bases lay outside the gene matches. In DNA form, the CDR3 reads TGTGCCAGCAGTCTGCCGGGACAGGGGAGTCAGCCCCAGCATTTT. Translation: CASSLPGQGSQPQHF.

This rearrangement joins TRBV5-1 to TRBJ2-7; 7 bases are a match to TRBD1. Trimming took 5 bases from V and 2 from J; bases not matched to a gene: 10. The CDR3 is made up of 15 amino acids. The germline gives CDR1 SGHRS, CDR2 YFSETQ. As DNA, the CDR3 is TGCGCCAGCAGACCCGGGACAGTGAATCCCTACGAGCAGTACTTC. Amino acids: CASRPGTVNPYEQYF.

The J gene is TRBJ1-2, the V gene TRBV19; 7 positions match TRBD1. With 6 bases clipped from V and 8 bases from J, the junction kept 6 bases outside the gene matches. Germline CDR1 reads LNHDA; CDR2 reads SQIVND (reference sequence). This CDR3 is built from 12 residues. CDR3 bases: TGTGCCAGTAGGGGGACAGTCGGAGGCTACACCTTC. It is translated as CASRGTVGGYTF.

In its sample, this clone was seen a few times. A junction boundary mismatches the germline segment, possibly from a read error. This CDR3 is also generated by other DNA sequences in the sample. The CDR3 DNA follows: TGTGCCAGCAGTCAAGGCCCGAACACTGAAGCTTTCTTT. It yields the protein CASSQGPNTEAFF. The chain joins TRBV3-1 (or the pseudogene TRBV3-2) to TRBJ1-1; D gene unclear. Germline CDR1 reads LGHDT; CDR2 reads YNNKEL (reference sequence). The CDR3 is 13 residues long.

V gene TRBV5-1 combines with J gene TRBJ1-3, with 8 bases fitting TRBD1. The length of the CDR3 is 15 residues. V dropped 4 bases and J dropped 4; count of bases not matched to a gene: 7. CDR1 and CDR2 (germline): SGHRS, YFSETQ. The CDR3 region has the DNA TGCGCCAGCAGCCTGACAGGGGCGCAAGGAAACACCATATATTTT. Its translation: CASSLTGAQGNTIYF.

This CDR3 reads CASSFTGNSGNTIYF. CDR3 nucleotide sequence: TGTGCCAGCAGCTTCACAGGAAATTCTGGAAACACCATATATTTT. The V gene is TRBV7-2, the J gene TRBJ1-3, with TRBD1 as a possible D gene (5 bases). Trimming removed 3 bases from V and 1 base from J, with 10 bases in between. This CDR3 comprises 15 residues. Germline loops: CDR1 SGHTA, CDR2 FQGNSA.

This rearrangement joins TRBV6-5 to TRBJ1-2; 9 bases map to TRBD1. The V gene end was trimmed by 7 bases and the J gene end by 4 bases; junction bases not matched to a gene: 10. The germline gives CDR1 MNHEY, CDR2 SVGAGI. The CDR3 runs 15 residues. CDR3 coding DNA: TGTGCCAGCATCATTCAGGGGACAGGGCTCTATGGCTACACCTTC. Translating gives CASIIQGTGLYGYTF.

This chain joins TRBV20-1 and TRBJ2-3, with 7 bases lining up with TRBD2. The CDR3 covers 15 residues. Trimming cost V 3 bases and J 4 bases; bases outside gene matches: 10. Germline values: CDR1 DFQATT, CDR2 SNEGSKA (reference sequence). CDR3 residues: CSASAGPGGADTQYF. CDR3 nucleotide sequence: TGCAGTGCTAGTGCTGGTCCGGGAGGCGCAGATACGCAGTATTTT.

The V gene is TRBV7-9, the J gene TRBJ2-1; 12 nucleotides align to TRBD2. This CDR3 is built from 17 residues. Per the germline V gene, CDR1 is SEHNR and CDR2 is FQNEAQ (reference sequence). The trim removed 5 bases at V and 6 bases at J, leaving 11 bases unmatched. DNA for the CDR3: TGTGCCAGCAGCCTCGATGCTAGCGGGAGGGCCGGCAATGAGCAGTTCTTC. Translating gives CASSLDASGRAGNEQFF.

This chain uses TRBV18 with TRBJ2-1; 9 bases agree with TRBD1. V trimming: 4 bases; J trimming: 8 bases; junction bases outside the gene matches: 6. CDR3 length equals 14 residues. Germline V lookup: CDR1 KGHSH, CDR2 LQKENI. CDR3 nucleotides: TGTGCCAGCTCACAGGGACAGGGAAAGGATGAGCAGTTCTTC. It codes for CASSQGQGKDEQFF.